These T cell receptor beta chains were read from a single sample in a study of graft-versus-host responses after intestinal transplantation. Profiled with immunoSEQ multiplex PCR; TCRdb holds only in-frame clones, not every one. Here the sample spans about 64,000 clones, 80% to 95% being singletons. Sample: bone marrow, taken 700 to 850 days after intestinal transplantation. These receptors originate from a human patient who received an intestinal transplant, so some T cells may come from the graft donor. Each CDR3 is given with its conserved first and last residue. D genes are given only for firm matches. The size field is filled for only some rows; it gives once, few, many or a size class.

D,J,V,size,DNA,CDR3
TRBD2,TRBJ2-5,TRBV6-6,-,TGTGCCAGCAGTACACGGGGGGGGGAGACCCAGTACTTC,CASSTRGGETQYF
-,TRBJ1-6,TRBV6-4,-,TGTGCCAGCAGTGAAGGGGATAATTCACCCCTCCACTTT,CASSEGDNSPLHF
-,TRBJ2-5,TRBV11-1,-,TGTGCCAGCGGACCCGGTGGGGGCTACTTCCATCAAGAGACCCAGTACTTC,CASGPGGGYFHQETQYF
-,TRBJ1-2,TRBV7-2,once,TGTGCCAGCAGCTTAGCTAACTATGGCTACACCTTC,CASSLANYGYTF
-,TRBJ1-2,TRBV7-9,once,TGTGCCAGCAGTATCAGCCAGGGCCGTAACTATGGCTACACCTTC,CASSISQGRNYGYTF
TRBD2,TRBJ2-1,TRBV11-2,-,TGTGCCAGCAGCTTAGATTGGGGGACTAGTATTGACAGTGAGCAGTTCTTC,CASSLDWGTSIDSEQFF
TRBD1,TRBJ2-5,TRBV6-1,-,TGTGCCAGCAGTGAGGGCTTTACCGGGACAGGGCTCTTTGAAGAGACCCAGTACTTC,CASSEGFTGTGLFEETQYF
-,TRBJ1-2,TRBV28,-,TGTGCCAGCAGTTTATCAGGGGTCAGACTGCTATCTGGCTACACCTTC,CASSLSGVRLLSGYTF
-,TRBJ2-7,TRBV7-9,once,TGTGCCAGCAGCCCAGTCCTAGCCTACGAGCAGTACTTC,CASSPVLAYEQYF
-,TRBJ1-1,TRBV10-3,-,TGTGCCACCCTCGGCCCTGGGGCTGAAGCTTTCTTT,CATLGPGAEAFF
-,TRBJ2-7,TRBV2,-,TGTGCCAGCAGTGATATTTGGCAACACACGTTACCCTACGAGCAGTACTTC,CASSDIWQHTLPYEQYF
-,TRBJ1-6,TRBV7-9,few,TGTGCCAGCAGCCTAGGAGCCGGGGGTGAGTCACCCCTCCACTTT,CASSLGAGGESPLHF
-,TRBJ1-1,TRBV9,-,TGTGCCAGCAGCGTAGCAGGGACCCGGGCTTTCTTT,CASSVAGTRAFF
TRBD2,TRBJ2-1,TRBV28,-,TGTGCCAGCACATTAGCGGGAGCGGTCTATGAGCAGTTCTTC,CASTLAGAVYEQFF
TRBD1,TRBJ1-1,TRBV6-5,-,TGTGCCAGCAGTTACGGGGGACAGTTGAACACTGAAGCTTTCTTT,CASSYGGQLNTEAFF
TRBD1,TRBJ2-7,TRBV13,-,TGTGCCAGCAGCGGCAGACAGGGGCATATATCCTACGAGCAGTACTTC,CASSGRQGHISYEQYF
-,TRBJ2-1,TRBV25-1,-,TGTGCCAGCAGTGAATGGACTGCGCAGGCCCGTTACAATGAGCAGTTCTTC,CASSEWTAQARYNEQFF
-,TRBJ1-1,TRBV4-1,-,TGCGCCAGCAGCCTCGGGACACGGAACACTGAAGCTTTCTTT,CASSLGTRNTEAFF
-,TRBJ2-5,TRBV28,-,TGTGCCAGCAGTACCCGGGACCCTGGGGGGACCCAGTACTTC,CASSTRDPGGTQYF
TRBD1,TRBJ2-7,TRBV5-1,-,TGCGCCAGCAGCACTTCGACAGGGTTGAGCTCCTACGAGCAGTACTTC,CASSTSTGLSSYEQYF
TRBD1,TRBJ2-2,TRBV5-1,-,TGCGCCAGCAGTTGGGACAGGAACACCGGGGAGCTGTTTTTT,CASSWDRNTGELFF
-,TRBJ2-5,TRBV7-9,-,TGTGCCAGCAGCTTAACGACCAGGAGAAGTGAGACCCAGTACTTC,CASSLTTRRSETQYF
TRBD1,TRBJ1-4,TRBV13,-,TGTGCCAGCAGCTCAGACCGGGACAGCAATGAAAAACTGTTTTTT,CASSSDRDSNEKLFF
-,TRBJ2-7,TRBV6-5,-,TGTGCCAGCACCTGGACGGGCTACGAGCAGTACTTC,CASTWTGYEQYF
TRBD1,TRBJ1-5,TRBV6-6,-,TGTGCCAGCAGTCCGGGACAGGGTATTCAGCCCCAGCATTTT,CASSPGQGIQPQHF
TRBD1,TRBJ2-7,TRBV19,-,TGTGCCAGTAGTATAGACCGGGACAGGGGAATCTACGAGCAGTACTTC,CASSIDRDRGIYEQYF
-,TRBJ1-6,TRBV9,-,TGTGCCAGCAGCGCCGAGTTCGGGAATTCACCCCTCCACTTT,CASSAEFGNSPLHF
-,TRBJ1-6,TRBV7-3,-,TGTGCCAGCAGCTGGACCCGGGATATGACACCCCTCCACTTT,CASSWTRDMTPLHF
TRBD2,TRBJ2-3,TRBV29-1,-,TGCAGCGTTGTTGGAACGGTAGGGCTAGCGGGACGCCCGGACACAGATACGCAGTATTTT,CSVVGTVGLAGRPDTDTQYF
-,TRBJ1-6,TRBV10-2,-,TGCGCCAGCAGTGAGGTACGGGACATAAATTCACCCCTCCACTTT,CASSEVRDINSPLHF
-,TRBJ2-7,TRBV7-9,-,TGTGCCAGCAGCATCGGAGGCCTACAGGATTCCTACGAGCAGTACTTC,CASSIGGLQDSYEQYF
-,TRBJ2-7,TRBV7-7,-,TGTGCCAGCAGCCGCTCCGTCCATAACGAGCAGTACTTC,CASSRSVHNEQYF
-,TRBJ2-2,TRBV4-2,-,TGTGCCAGCAGCCAGGATGACTTGGGGACCGGGGAGCTGTTTTTT,CASSQDDLGTGELFF
-,TRBJ2-1,TRBV28,-,TGTGCCAGCAGTAGAGACGCAGCGCCGTACAATGAGCAGTTCTTC,CASSRDAAPYNEQFF
-,TRBJ2-3,TRBV10-1,-,TGCGCCAGCAGTGTAGGGCCGGGCACCGGGTACACAGATACGCAGTATTTT,CASSVGPGTGYTDTQYF
-,TRBJ2-3,TRBV27,-,TGTGCCAGCAGTCACTATAGCGAGGATACGCAGTATTTT,CASSHYSEDTQYF
-,TRBJ1-4,TRBV27,-,TGTGCCAGCAAGAGAGGACAGACAAATGAAAAACTGTTTTTT,CASKRGQTNEKLFF
TRBD2,TRBJ2-2,TRBV9,once,TGTGCCAGCAGCGTCGGGACTAGCGGTCACACATTGGAGCTGTTTTTT,CASSVGTSGHTLELFF
-,TRBJ2-2,TRBV19,-,TGTGCCAGTAGTATCGAGGGGGGGAACACCGGGGAGCTGTTTTTT,CASSIEGGNTGELFF
-,TRBJ2-2,TRBV7-9,-,TGTGCCAGCAGCTTGGGGGGAGACACCGGGGAGCTGTTTTTT,CASSLGGDTGELFF
-,TRBJ1-1,TRBV5-6,-,TGTGCCAGCAGCTTAGGGAGATCCGAAGCTTTCTTT,CASSLGRSEAFF
TRBD2,TRBJ2-1,TRBV30,medium-sized,TGTGCCGGTACTAGCGGGAACTACAATGAGCAGTTCTTC,CAGTSGNYNEQFF
TRBD1,TRBJ1-2,TRBV6-1,-,TGTGCCAGCAGCCTGACAGGGGACTATGGCTACACCTTC,CASSLTGDYGYTF
-,TRBJ1-6,TRBV19,-,TGTGCCAGTACAGGGAACGGGTATTCACCCCTCCACTTT,CASTGNGYSPLHF
-,TRBJ2-3,TRBV10-1,-,TGCGCCAGCCGGGACAATCCCACAGATACGCAGTATTTT,CASRDNPTDTQYF
-,TRBJ2-7,TRBV27,-,TGTGCCAGCAGTTTTGCAGGAATCTCCTACGAGCAGTACTTC,CASSFAGISYEQYF
-,TRBJ1-5,TRBV27,-,TGTGCCAGTAGCGACTCCCTCAATCAGCCCCAGCATTTT,CASSDSLNQPQHF
-,TRBJ1-5,TRBV4-1,many,TGCGCCAGCAGCCAAGAGAGTGCCGGCCCCAATCAGCCCCAGCATTTT,CASSQESAGPNQPQHF
TRBD2,TRBJ2-1,TRBV28,once,TGTGCCAGCAGTTTCATCCTAGCGGCCTTAAGGAATGAGCAGTTCTTC,CASSFILAALRNEQFF
-,TRBJ1-2,TRBV6-5,once,TGTGCCAGCCGCCATGAAGGGTCGGGGACCGGCTACACCTTC,CASRHEGSGTGYTF
TRBD2,TRBJ2-6,TRBV7-3,-,TGTGCCAGCAGCTTCTTGGGACTAGCGGACCTCGCACTAGGGGCCAACGTCCTGACTTTC,CASSFLGLADLALGANVLTF